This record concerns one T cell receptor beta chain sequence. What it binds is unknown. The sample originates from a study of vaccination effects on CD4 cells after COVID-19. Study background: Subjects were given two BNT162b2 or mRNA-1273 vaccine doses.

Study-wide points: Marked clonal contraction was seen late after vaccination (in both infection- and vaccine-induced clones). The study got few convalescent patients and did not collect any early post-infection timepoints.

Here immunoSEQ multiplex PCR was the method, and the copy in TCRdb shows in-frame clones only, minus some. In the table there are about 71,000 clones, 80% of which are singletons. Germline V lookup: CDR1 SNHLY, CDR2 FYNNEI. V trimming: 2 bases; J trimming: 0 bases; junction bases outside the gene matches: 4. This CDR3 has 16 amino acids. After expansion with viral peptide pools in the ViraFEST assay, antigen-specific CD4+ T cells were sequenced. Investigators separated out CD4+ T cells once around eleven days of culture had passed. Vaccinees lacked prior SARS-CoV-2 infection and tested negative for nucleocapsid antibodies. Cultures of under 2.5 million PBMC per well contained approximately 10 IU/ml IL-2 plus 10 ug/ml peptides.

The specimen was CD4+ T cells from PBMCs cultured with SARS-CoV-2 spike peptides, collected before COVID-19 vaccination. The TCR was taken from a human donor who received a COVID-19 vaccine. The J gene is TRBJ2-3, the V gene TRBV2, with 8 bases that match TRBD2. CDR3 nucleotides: TGTGCCAGCAGTGAAACGGGGGGGCCAAGCACAGATACGCAGTATTTT. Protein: CASSETGGPSTDTQYF.